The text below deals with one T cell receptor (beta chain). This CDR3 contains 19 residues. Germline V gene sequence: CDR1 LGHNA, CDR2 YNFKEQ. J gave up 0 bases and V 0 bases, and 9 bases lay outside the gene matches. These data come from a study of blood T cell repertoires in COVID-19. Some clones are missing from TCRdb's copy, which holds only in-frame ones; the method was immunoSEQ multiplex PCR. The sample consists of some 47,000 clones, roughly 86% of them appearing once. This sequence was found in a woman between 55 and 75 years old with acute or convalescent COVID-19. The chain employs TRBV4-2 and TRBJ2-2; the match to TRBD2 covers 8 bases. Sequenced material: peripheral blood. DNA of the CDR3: TGTGCCAGCAGCCAAGATCCAACCGGGACTAGGACGAACACCGGGGAGCTGTTTTTT. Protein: CASSQDPTGTRTNTGELFF.